The present T cell receptor beta chain was sequenced within a study of blood T cell repertoires in COVID-19. Looking at the study overall: Specimens from acute and convalescent COVID-19 originated in the United States, Italy and Spain. From T cells, B-cell-depleted T cells, or PBMCs came the material, which was cDNA or gDNA.

Per the authors' pipeline: Quantification of nucleated cells was approximated via reference gene primer amplification. Assay: immunoSEQ multiplex PCR; the TCRdb copy retains only in-frame clones and omits some. The D gene and trimming were derived from the DNA, and the V and J assignments and clone size from that table. The sample shows hundreds of thousands of clones, 83% of them seen only once. Per the germline V gene, CDR1 is SGHNT and CDR2 is YYREEE (reference sequence). This CDR3 contains 14 residues. Trimming took 4 bases from V and 6 from J; bases not matched to a gene: 8. In this sample, this clone turned up a few times.

This receptor was obtained from a woman between 35 and 50 years old with active or convalescent COVID-19. The rearrangement joins TRBV5-4 to TRBJ1-1; the match to TRBD1 covers 8 bases. The sequencing sample was made of peripheral blood. DNA for the CDR3: TGTGCCAGCAGCCGGGAGGCAGGGGGCCCTGAAGCTTTCTTT. Translation: CASSREAGGPEAFF. Full variable domain (missing parts from reference TRBV5-4 and TRBJ1-1): ETGVTQSPTHLIKTRGQQVTLRCSSQSGHNTVSWYQQALGQGPQFIFQYYREEENGRGNFPPRFSGLQFPNYSSELNVNALELDDSALYLCASSREAGGPEAFFGQGTRLTVV.